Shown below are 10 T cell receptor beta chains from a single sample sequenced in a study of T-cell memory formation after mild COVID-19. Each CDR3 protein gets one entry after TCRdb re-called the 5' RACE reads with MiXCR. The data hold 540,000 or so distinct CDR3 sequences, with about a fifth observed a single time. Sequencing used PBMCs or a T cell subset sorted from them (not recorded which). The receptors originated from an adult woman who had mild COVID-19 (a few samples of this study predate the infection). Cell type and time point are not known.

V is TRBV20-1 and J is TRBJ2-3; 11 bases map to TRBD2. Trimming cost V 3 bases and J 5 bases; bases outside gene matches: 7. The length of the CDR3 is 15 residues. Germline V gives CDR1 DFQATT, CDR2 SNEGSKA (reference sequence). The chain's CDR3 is CSASPTSGARDTQYF. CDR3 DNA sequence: TGCAGTGCTAGCCCGACTAGCGGGGCTAGAGATACGCAGTATTTT.

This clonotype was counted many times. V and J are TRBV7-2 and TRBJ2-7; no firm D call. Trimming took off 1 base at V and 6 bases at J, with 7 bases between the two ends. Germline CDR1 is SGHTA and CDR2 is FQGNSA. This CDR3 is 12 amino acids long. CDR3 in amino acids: CASSLGSGEQYF. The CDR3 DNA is TGTGCCAGCAGCTTAGGGTCTGGCGAGCAGTACTTC. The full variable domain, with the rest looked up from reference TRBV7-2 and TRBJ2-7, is GAGVSQSPSNKVTEKGKDVELRCDPISGHTALYWYRQSLGQGLEFLIYFQGNSAPDKSGLPSDRFSAERTGGSVSTLTIQRTQQEDSAVYLCASSLGSGEQYFGPGTRLTVT.

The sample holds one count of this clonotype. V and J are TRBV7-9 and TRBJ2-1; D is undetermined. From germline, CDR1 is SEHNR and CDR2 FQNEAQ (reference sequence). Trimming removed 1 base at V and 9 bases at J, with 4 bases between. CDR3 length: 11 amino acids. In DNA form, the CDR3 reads TGTGCCAGCAGCTTAGATCCTGAGCAGTTCTTC. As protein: CASSLDPEQFF.

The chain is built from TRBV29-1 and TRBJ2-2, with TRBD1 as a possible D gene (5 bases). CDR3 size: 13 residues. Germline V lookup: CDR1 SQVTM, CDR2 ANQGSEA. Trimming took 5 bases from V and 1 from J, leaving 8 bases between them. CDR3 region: CSVIGQNTGELFF. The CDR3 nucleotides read TGCAGCGTTATAGGACAGAACACCGGGGAGCTGTTTTTT.

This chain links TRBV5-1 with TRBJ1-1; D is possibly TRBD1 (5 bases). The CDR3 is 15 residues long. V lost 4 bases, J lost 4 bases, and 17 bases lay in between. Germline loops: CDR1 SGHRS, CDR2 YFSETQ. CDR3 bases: TGCGCCAGCAGCCCCGGACATCGAAGTCCCACTGAAGCTTTCTTT. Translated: CASSPGHRSPTEAFF.

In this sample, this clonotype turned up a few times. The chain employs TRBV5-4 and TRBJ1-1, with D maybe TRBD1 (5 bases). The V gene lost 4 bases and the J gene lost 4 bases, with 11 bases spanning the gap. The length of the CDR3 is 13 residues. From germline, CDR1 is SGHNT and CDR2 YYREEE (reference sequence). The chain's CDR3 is CASSRTIGTEAFF. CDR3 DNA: TGTGCCAGCAGCAGGACAATCGGCACTGAAGCTTTCTTT.

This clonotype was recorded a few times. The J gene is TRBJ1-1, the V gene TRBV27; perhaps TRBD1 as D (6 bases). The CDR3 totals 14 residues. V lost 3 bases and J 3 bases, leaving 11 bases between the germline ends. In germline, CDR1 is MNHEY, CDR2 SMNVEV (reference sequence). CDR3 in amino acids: CASSLGAGYTEAFF. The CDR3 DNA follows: TGTGCCAGCAGTTTGGGGGCAGGGTACACTGAAGCTTTCTTT.

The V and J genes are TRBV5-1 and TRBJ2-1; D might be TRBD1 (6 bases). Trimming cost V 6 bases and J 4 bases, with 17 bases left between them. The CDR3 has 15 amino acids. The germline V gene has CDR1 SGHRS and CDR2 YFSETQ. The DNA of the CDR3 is TGCGCCAGCACGCTAACAGGGTCGGGTTACAATGAGCAGTTCTTC. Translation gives CASTLTGSGYNEQFF.

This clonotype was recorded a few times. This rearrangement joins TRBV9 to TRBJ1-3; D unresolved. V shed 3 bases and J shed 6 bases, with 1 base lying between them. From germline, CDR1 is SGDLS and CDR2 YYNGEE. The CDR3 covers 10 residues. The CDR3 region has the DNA TGTGCCAGCAGCGAAAACACCATATATTTT. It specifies CASSENTIYF. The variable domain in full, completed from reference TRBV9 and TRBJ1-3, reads DSGVTQTPKHLITATGQRVTLRCSPRSGDLSVYWYQQSLDQGLQFLIQYYNGEERAKGNILERFSAQQFPDLHSELNLSSLELGDSALYFCASSENTIYFGEGSWLTVV.

The CDR3 DNA reads TGTGCCAGCAGCTTTGCGACAGGTGGTAATTCACCCCTCCACTTT. It specifies CASSFATGGNSPLHF. V gene TRBV12-1 combines with J gene TRBJ1-6; the table's D gene call, TRBD1, was not cross checked with the DNA. TRBV12-1 is a listed pseudogene. The length of the CDR3 is 15 residues.